Following are 17 T cell receptor beta chains from one sample sequenced in a study of PD-1 blockade in classical Hodgkin lymphoma. All trial patients relapsed after autologous stem cell transplantation. Assay used: immunoSEQ multiplex PCR; TCRdb lists only in-frame clones, some missing. Here the sample spans 90,000 to 100,000 clones, just under 95% being singletons. The sequences come from peripheral blood mononuclear cells (PBMCs), collected at baseline. The receptors derive from a human donor with classical Hodgkin lymphoma.

The chain links TRBV29-1 to TRBJ2-7; a weak D match, TRBD1 (6 bases). The CDR3 contains 11 residues. Germline-derived CDR1 and CDR2 are SQVTM and ANQGSEA. Between the trimmed V and J ends, which lost 6 bases and 6 bases, there was a span of 12 bases. CDR3 bases: TGCAGCGTCGAACAGGGTGGCGAGCAGTACTTC. It specifies CSVEQGGEQYF.

The chain combines TRBV27 with TRBJ1-2, with 9 bases that match TRBD1. Germline lookup yields CDR1 MNHEY and CDR2 SMNVEV (reference sequence). V was clipped by 4 bases and J by 12 bases; unmatched bases: 15. There are 15 residues in the CDR3. The CDR3 DNA sequence: TGTGCCAGCAGTTCCTCGGGACAGGGAGGCCAATCCCACACCTTC. The encoded protein is CASSSSGQGGQSHTF.

This chain uses TRBV10-3 with TRBJ1-2, with TRBD1 identical over 8 bases. Germline V gives CDR1 ENHRY, CDR2 SYGVKD. V was pared by 4 bases and J by 6 bases, with 10 bases of the junction left unmatched. This CDR3 is built from 15 residues. Here the CDR3 DNA reads TGTGCCATCAGTGCCACAGGGGGTACTACTAATGGCTACACCTTC. Translated, it gives CAISATGGTTNGYTF.

The chain couples TRBV11-2 to TRBJ2-7, with TRBD2 as a possible D gene (5 bases). With 0 bases removed from V and 0 bases from J, the gap between germline ends came to 6 bases. Germline assignment: CDR1 SGHAT and CDR2 FQNNGV. The CDR3 totals 14 residues. CDR3 sequence reads: CASSLEGSSYEQYF. DNA for the CDR3: TGTGCCAGCAGCTTAGAGGGGAGCTCCTACGAGCAGTACTTC.

CDR3 in amino acids: CASSFNRRDSQETQYF. CDR3 DNA sequence: TGTGCCAGCAGCTTTAATCGCCGAGACTCGCAAGAGACCCAGTACTTC. The J gene is TRBJ2-5, the V gene TRBV7-6; D gene uncertain. This CDR3 is built from 16 residues. V lost 3 bases to trimming and J lost 2 bases, with 16 bases between them. Germline V CDR1 and CDR2: SGHVS, FNYEAQ. Filled out from reference TRBV7-6 and TRBJ2-5, the complete variable domain reads GAGVSQSPRYKVTKRGQDVALRCDPISGHVSLYWYRQALGQGPEFLTYFNYEAQQDKSGLPNDRFSAERPEGSISTLTIQRTEQRDSAMYRCASSFNRRDSQETQYFGPGTRLLVL.

The V call is TRBV9, the J call TRBJ2-1; D call uncertain. The CDR3 has 16 residues. The V end was cut by 0 bases, the J end by 4 bases, with 14 bases between. Germline V gene data show CDR1 as SGDLS and CDR2 as YYNGEE. The CDR3 nucleotides are TGTGCCAGCAGCGTAGGGACCCCCCCGATATACAATGAGCAGTTCTTC. Its translation is CASSVGTPPIYNEQFF.

This chain uses TRBV28 with TRBJ1-3; D ambiguous. Germline loops: CDR1 MDHEN, CDR2 SYDVKM. This CDR3 has 12 residues. V lost 7 bases and J 4 bases, leaving 8 bases between the germline ends. CDR3 in amino acids: CASTTTGNTIYF. The DNA for the CDR3 is TGTGCCAGCACCACGACAGGAAACACCATATATTTT.

The gene calls are TRBV5-1 and TRBJ2-5, with D possibly matching TRBD1 (6 bases). Trimming took off 4 bases at V and 5 bases at J, with 9 bases between the two ends. Germline CDR1 SGHRS, CDR2 YFSETQ. The CDR3 consists of 12 residues. CDR3 bases: TGCGCCAGCAGCCTTAGGGGGGAGACCCAGTACTTC. As protein: CASSLRGETQYF.

The V gene is TRBV29-1, the J gene TRBJ2-2, with 9 bases matching TRBD1. The V and J ends lost 0 bases and 7 bases, in that order; junction bases with no gene match: 0. This CDR3 comprises 13 residues. Germline values: CDR1 SQVTM, CDR2 ANQGSEA. The CDR3 bases are TGCAGCGTTGAAGAGACAGGGGGCGGGGAGCTGTTTTTT. This encodes CSVEETGGGELFF.

V and J are TRBV2 and TRBJ1-1; TRBD1 might be the D (5 bases). The V gene lost 7 bases and the J gene lost 5 bases, with 14 bases spanning the gap. Germline V gene sequence: CDR1 SNHLY, CDR2 FYNNEI. The CDR3 has 13 amino acids. The CDR3 loop is CASTPAWGTEAFF. The CDR3 DNA reads as TGTGCCAGCACTCCCGCATGGGGGACTGAAGCTTTCTTT.

This chain links TRBV10-2 with TRBJ1-2, with D tentatively TRBD1 (6 bases). CDR1 and CDR2 (germline): WSHSY, SAAADI. CDR3 length: 16 residues. The ends were cut back, 3 bases at V and 4 bases at J, with 18 bases in the middle. In nucleotides, the CDR3 is TGCGCCAGCAGTGATCCGATCCGGGGGGCGTCCTATGGCTACACCTTC. Translation gives CASSDPIRGASYGYTF.

The gene calls are TRBV5-1 and TRBJ2-7; TRBD2 is a possible D gene (5 bases). The CDR3 contains 16 residues. Deletions cut 1 base from V and 0 bases from J, with 14 bases between. The germline CDR1 and CDR2 sequences are SGHRS and YFSETQ. This chain's CDR3 is CASSLSRTQSSYEQYF. As DNA, the CDR3 is TGCGCCAGCAGCTTGTCGCGGACTCAAAGCTCCTACGAGCAGTACTTC.

This clone was seen more than once but under ten times. The genes are TRBV28 and TRBJ1-1; D gene uncertain. Trimming removed 3 bases at V and 2 bases at J, with 10 bases between. Germline lookup yields CDR1 MDHEN and CDR2 SYDVKM. The CDR3 contains 14 residues. CDR3 amino acids: CASSLYRINTEAFF. CDR3 nucleotides: TGTGCCAGCAGTTTGTATAGGATCAACACTGAAGCTTTCTTT.

The rearrangement joins TRBV5-4 to TRBJ1-3; 7 bases line up with TRBD1. Germline V lookup: CDR1 SGHNT, CDR2 YYREEE (reference sequence). CDR3 length: 16 residues. The trim removed 3 bases at V and 0 bases at J, leaving 6 bases unmatched. The CDR3 DNA follows: TGTGCCAGCAGCTCGAACAGGGGAAGCTCTGGAAACACCATATATTTT. It translates to CASSSNRGSSGNTIYF.

The count of this clone is one. The gene calls are TRBV18 and TRBJ2-7; 8 bases fit TRBD1. The V and J ends lost 1 base and 2 bases, in that order; junction bases with no gene match: 4. The CDR3 covers 15 residues. The germline gives CDR1 KGHSH, CDR2 LQKENI. CDR3 loop: CASSPRKQGAYEQYF. CDR3 nucleotides: TGTGCCAGCTCACCACGTAAACAGGGGGCCTACGAGCAGTACTTC.

This clone was picked up one time. The CDR3 sequence: CASSLTQGRSSYEQYF. The CDR3 DNA follows: TGTGCCAGCAGTTTAACCCAGGGGAGAAGCTCCTACGAGCAGTACTTC. The V and J genes are TRBV27 and TRBJ2-7; a possible D gene is TRBD1 (6 bases). The CDR3 length is 16 residues. Germline-derived CDR1 and CDR2 are MNHEY and SMNVEV (reference sequence). V dropped 2 bases and J dropped 0 bases, with 14 bases sitting between them.

The chain is built from TRBV9 and TRBJ2-2, with D unresolved. The V gene lost 7 bases and the J gene lost 6 bases, with 10 bases spanning the gap. Germline V gives CDR1 SGDLS, CDR2 YYNGEE. This CDR3 contains 12 residues. The CDR3 bases are TGTGCCAGCCACGGAGTCGCCGGGGAGCTGTTTTTT. This translates into CASHGVAGELFF.